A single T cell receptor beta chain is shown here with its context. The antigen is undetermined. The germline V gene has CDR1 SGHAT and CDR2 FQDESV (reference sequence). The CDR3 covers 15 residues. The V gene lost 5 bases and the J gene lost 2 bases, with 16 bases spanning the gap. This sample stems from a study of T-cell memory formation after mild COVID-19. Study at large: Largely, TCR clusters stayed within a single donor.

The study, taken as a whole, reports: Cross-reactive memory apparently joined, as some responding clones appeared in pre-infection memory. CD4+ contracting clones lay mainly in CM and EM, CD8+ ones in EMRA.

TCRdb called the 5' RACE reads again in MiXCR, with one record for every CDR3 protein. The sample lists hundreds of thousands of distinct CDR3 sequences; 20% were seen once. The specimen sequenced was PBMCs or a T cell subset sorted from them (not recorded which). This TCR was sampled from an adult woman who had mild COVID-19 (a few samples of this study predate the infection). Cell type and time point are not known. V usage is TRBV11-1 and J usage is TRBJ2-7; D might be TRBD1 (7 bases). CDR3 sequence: CASSPRRGQPYEQYF. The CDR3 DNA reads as TGTGCCAGCAGCCCGAGGCGGGGACAGCCCTACGAGCAGTACTTC.